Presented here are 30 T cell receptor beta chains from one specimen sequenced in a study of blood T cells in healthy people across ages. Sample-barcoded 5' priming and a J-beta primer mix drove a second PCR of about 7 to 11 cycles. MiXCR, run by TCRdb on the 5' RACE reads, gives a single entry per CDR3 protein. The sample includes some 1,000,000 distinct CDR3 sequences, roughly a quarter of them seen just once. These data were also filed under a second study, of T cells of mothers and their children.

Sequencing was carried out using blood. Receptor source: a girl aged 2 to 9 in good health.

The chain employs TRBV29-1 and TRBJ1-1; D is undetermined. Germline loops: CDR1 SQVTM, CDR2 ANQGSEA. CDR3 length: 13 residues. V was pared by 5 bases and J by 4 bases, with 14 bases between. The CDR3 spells CSVPGKVGTEAFF. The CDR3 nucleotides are TGCAGCGTTCCGGGAAAGGTGGGCACTGAAGCTTTCTTT.

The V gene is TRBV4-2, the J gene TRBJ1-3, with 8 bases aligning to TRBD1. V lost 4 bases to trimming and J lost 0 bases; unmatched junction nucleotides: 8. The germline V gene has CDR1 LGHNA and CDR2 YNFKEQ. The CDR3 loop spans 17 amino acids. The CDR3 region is CASSLGGQAPSGNTIYF. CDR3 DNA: TGTGCCAGCAGCCTTGGGGGACAGGCCCCCTCTGGAAACACCATATATTTT.

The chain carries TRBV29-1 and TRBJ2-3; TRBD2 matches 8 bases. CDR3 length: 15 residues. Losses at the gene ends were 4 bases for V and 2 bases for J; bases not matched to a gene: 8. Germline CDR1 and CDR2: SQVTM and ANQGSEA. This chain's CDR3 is CSVASGTSNTDTQYF. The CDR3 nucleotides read TGCAGCGTTGCTTCCGGGACTAGTAACACAGATACGCAGTATTTT.

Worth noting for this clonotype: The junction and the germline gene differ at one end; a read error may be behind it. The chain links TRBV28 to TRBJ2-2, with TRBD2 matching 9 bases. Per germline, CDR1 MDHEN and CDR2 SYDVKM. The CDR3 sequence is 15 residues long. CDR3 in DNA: TGTGCCAGCACTTTAGCGGGAGTAGGGACCGGGGAGCTGTTTTTT. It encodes CASTLAGVGTGELFF.

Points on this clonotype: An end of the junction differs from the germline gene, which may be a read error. The CDR3 loop is CSASSRDSFSYEQHF. The CDR3 bases are TGCAGTGCTAGTAGTCGGGACTCCTTCTCCTACGAGCAGCACTTC. The chain uses TRBV20-1 and TRBJ2-7; D might be TRBD2 (6 bases). The CDR3 is 15 residues long. CDR1 DFQATT and CDR2 SNEGSKA come from the germline V gene (reference sequence).

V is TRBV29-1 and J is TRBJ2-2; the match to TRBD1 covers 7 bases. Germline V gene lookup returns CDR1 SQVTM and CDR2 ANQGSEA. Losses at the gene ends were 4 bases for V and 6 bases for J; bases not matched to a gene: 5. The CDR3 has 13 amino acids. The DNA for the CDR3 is TGCAGCGTTGGAACAGGGGTCCCCGGGGAGCTGTTTTTT. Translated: CSVGTGVPGELFF.

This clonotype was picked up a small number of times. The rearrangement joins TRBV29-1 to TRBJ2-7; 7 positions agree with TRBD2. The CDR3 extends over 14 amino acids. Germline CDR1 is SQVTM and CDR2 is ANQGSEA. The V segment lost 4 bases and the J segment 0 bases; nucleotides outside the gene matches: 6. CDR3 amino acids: CSVVLSGGSYEQYF. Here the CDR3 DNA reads TGCAGCGTTGTTCTTTCGGGGGGCTCCTACGAGCAGTACTTC.

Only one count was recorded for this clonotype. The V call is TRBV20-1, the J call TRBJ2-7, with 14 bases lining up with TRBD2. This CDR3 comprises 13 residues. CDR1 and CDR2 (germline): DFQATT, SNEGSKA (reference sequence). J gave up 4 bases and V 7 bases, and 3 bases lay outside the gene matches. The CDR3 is CSGRLAGGYEQYF. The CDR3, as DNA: TGCAGTGGCCGACTAGCGGGAGGGTACGAGCAGTACTTC.

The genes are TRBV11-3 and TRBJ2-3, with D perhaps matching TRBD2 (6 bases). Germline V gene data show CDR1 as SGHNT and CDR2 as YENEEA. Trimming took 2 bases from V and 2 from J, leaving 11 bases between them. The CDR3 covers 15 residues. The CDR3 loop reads CASSLSGVTTDTQYF. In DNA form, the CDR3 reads TGTGCCAGCAGCTTATCGGGGGTGACCACAGATACGCAGTATTTT.

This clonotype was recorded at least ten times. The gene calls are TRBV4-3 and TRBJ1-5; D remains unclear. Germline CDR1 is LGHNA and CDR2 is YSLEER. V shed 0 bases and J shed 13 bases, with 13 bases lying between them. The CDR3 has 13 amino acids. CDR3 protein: CASSQDMGKGQHF. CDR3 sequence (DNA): TGCGCCAGCAGCCAAGATATGGGAAAAGGGCAGCATTTT.

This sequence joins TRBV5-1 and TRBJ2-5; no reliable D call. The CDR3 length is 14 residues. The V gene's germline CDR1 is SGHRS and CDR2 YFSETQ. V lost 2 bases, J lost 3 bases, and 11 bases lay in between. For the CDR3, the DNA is TGCGCCAGCAGCTTTGCTCTTTCGGAAGAGACCCAGTACTTC. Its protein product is CASSFALSEETQYF.

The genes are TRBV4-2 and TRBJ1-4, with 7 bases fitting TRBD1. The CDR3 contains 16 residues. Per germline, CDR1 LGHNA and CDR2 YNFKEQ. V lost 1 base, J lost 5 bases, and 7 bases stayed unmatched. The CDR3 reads CASSQVGGGSNEKLFF. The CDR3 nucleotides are TGTGCCAGCAGCCAAGTGGGAGGGGGCTCGAATGAAAAACTGTTTTTT.

In nucleotides, the CDR3 is TGTGCCAGCATGGCAGTCACATCCTACAATGAGCAGTTCTTC. It translates to CASMAVTSYNEQFF. The gene calls are TRBV2 and TRBJ2-1; D unresolved. The CDR3 is 14 residues long. The V and J ends lost 7 bases and 1 base respectively, with 11 bases between them. Germline V gene lookup returns CDR1 SNHLY and CDR2 FYNNEI.

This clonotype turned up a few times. CDR3 DNA: TGTGCCAGCAGCTTACGAGCCTTAAGGAATGAAAAACTGTTTTTT. This gives the protein CASSLRALRNEKLFF. This chain links TRBV13 with TRBJ1-4, with D unresolved. The germline V gene encodes CDR1 PRHDT and CDR2 FYEKMQ (reference sequence). The CDR3 has 15 residues. Between the trimmed V and J ends, which lost 2 bases and 5 bases, there was a span of 12 bases.

CDR3: CASSSLLGGETQYF. The CDR3 DNA is TGTGCCAGCAGTTCCCTCCTAGGAGGAGAGACCCAGTACTTC. This chain links TRBV6-6 with TRBJ2-5; D perhaps matches TRBD2 (5 bases). The length of the CDR3 is 14 residues. Germline loops: CDR1 MNHNY, CDR2 SVGAGI (reference sequence). V dropped 4 bases and J dropped 4 bases, with 13 bases sitting between them.

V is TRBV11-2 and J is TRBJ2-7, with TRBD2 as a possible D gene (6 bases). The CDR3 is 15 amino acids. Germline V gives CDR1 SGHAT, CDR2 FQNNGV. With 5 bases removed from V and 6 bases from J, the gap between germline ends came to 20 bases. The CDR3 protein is CASSPLKEGEVEQYF. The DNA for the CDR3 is TGTGCCAGCAGCCCTCTTAAGGAGGGTGAGGTCGAGCAGTACTTC.

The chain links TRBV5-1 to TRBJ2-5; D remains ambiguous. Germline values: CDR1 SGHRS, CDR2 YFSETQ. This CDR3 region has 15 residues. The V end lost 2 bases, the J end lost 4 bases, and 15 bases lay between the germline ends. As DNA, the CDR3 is TGCGCCAGCAGCTTTTTCAGCCTCGCCCCAGAGACCCAGTACTTC. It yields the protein CASSFFSLAPETQYF.

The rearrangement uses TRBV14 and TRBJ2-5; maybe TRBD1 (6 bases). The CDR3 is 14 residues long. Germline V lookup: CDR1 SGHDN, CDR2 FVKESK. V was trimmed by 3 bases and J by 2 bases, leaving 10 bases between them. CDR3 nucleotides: TGTGCCAGCAGCCATAGGGGGATGCAAGAGACCCAGTACTTC. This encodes CASSHRGMQETQYF.

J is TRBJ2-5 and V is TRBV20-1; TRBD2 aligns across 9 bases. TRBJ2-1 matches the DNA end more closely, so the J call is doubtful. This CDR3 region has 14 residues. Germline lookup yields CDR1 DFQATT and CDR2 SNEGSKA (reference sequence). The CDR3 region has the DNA TGCAGTGCTAGTAGTAGCGGGAGTGTTAATGAGCAGTTCTTC. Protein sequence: CSASSSGSVNEQFF.

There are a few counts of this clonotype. DNA for the CDR3: TGTGCCAGCAGTCTCAGTGGACAGGGCTCTGGCTACACCTTC. Its protein is CASSLSGQGSGYTF. V gene TRBV28 combines with J gene TRBJ1-2; 8 bases agree with TRBD1. CDR3 size: 14 residues. J lost 7 bases, V lost 5 bases, and 9 bases had no gene match. Germline CDR1 reads MDHEN; CDR2 reads SYDVKM.

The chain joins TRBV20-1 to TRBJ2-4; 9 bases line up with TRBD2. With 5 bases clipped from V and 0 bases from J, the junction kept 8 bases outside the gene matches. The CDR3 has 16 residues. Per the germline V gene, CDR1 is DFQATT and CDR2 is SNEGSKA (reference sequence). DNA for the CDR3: TGCAGTGCTTTAGCGGGGGACGTTCTAGCCAAAAACATTCAGTACTTC. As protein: CSALAGDVLAKNIQYF.

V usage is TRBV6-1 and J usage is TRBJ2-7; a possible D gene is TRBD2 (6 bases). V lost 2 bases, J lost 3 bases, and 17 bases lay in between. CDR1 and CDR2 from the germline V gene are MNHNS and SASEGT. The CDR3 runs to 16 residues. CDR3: CASSELAVFRNYEQYF. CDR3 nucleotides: TGTGCCAGCAGTGAATTAGCGGTTTTTAGGAACTACGAGCAGTACTTC.

For the CDR3, the DNA is TGCAGTGCGGAAAGCGGGAAAGAGACCCAGTACTTC. It codes for CSAESGKETQYF. V usage is TRBV20-1 and J usage is TRBJ2-5; 7 nucleotides line up with TRBD2. Germline V gene lookup returns CDR1 DFQATT and CDR2 SNEGSKA (reference sequence). The CDR3 loop spans 12 amino acids. J gave up 3 bases and V 6 bases, and 4 bases lay outside the gene matches.

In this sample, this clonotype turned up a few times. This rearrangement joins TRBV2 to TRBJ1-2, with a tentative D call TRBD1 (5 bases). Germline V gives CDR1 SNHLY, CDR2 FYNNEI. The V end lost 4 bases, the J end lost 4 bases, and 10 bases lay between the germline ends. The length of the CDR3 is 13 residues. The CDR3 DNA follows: TGTGCCAGCAGTGTCGACAGTATCTATGGCTACACCTTC. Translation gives CASSVDSIYGYTF.

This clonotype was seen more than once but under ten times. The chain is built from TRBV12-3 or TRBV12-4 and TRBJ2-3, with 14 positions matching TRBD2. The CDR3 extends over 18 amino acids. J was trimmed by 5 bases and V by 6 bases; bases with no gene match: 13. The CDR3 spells CASRKRLAGGRYLDTQYF. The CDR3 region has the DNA TGTGCCAGCAGAAAGAGACTAGCGGGGGGGCGTTATTTAGATACGCAGTATTTT.

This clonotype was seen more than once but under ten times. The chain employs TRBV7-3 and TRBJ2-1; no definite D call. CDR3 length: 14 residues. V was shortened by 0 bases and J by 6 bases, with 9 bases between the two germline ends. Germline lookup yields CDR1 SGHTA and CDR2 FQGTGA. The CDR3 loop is CASSLTVFGNEQFF. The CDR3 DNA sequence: TGTGCCAGCAGCTTAACGGTATTTGGCAATGAGCAGTTCTTC.

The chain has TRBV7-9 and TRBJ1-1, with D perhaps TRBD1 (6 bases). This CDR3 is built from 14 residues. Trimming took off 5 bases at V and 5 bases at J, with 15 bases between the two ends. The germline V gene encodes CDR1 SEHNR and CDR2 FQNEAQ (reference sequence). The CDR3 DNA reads TGTGCCAGCAGCCCGCAGGGGAGACGGACTGAAGCTTTCTTT. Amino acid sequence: CASSPQGRRTEAFF.

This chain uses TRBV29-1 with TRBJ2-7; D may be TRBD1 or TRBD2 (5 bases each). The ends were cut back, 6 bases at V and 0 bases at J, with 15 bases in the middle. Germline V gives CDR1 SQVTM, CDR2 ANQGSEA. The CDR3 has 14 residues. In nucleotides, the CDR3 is TGCAGCGTCTCCGACCGGGGCCACTCCTACGAGCAGTACTTC. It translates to CSVSDRGHSYEQYF.

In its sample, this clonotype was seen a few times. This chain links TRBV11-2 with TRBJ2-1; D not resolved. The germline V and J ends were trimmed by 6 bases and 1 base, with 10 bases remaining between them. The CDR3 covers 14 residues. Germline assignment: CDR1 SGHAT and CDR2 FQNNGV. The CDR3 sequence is CASSYLFSYNEQFF. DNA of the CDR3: TGTGCCAGCAGTTATCTATTTTCCTACAATGAGCAGTTCTTC.

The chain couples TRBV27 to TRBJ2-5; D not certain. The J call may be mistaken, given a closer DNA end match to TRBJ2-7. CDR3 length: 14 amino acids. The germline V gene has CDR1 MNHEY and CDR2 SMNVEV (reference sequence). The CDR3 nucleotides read TGTGCCAGCAGTTTATCGGGTGCCAACTACGAGCAGTACTTC. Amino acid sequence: CASSLSGANYEQYF.